The clone carrying this T cell receptor beta chain was detected ten times or more. Time point reported: newly diagnosed GD, antithyroid drugs for less than 3 months. The authors made the TCR library using RNA they extracted from PBMCs. This record belongs to a study of regulatory T cells in long-lasting Graves disease. Library construction for TCR beta used iRepertoire HTBI primers and Arm-PCR of CDR3 regions. TCRdb passed the multiplex PCR reads through MiXCR, listing each CDR3 protein once. The repertoire has about 440,000 distinct CDR3 sequences, roughly 15% of them found once; the top ten carry 23%. CDR1 and CDR2 from the germline V gene are SNHLY and FYNNEI. The CDR3 runs to 18 residues. After removal of 6 bases from V and 1 base from J, the junction contained 8 bases not matched to a gene. In addition, the sample was reused for a study of T cells in Graves' hyperthyroidism and ophthalmopathy.

The chain carries TRBV2 and TRBJ2-1; 14 bases line up with TRBD2. The sequence was collected from a woman aged 18-29 years with Graves disease. The source was peripheral blood mononuclear cells (PBMCs), collected at new diagnosis, from a patient treated with antithyroid drugs. CDR3: CASRYRGLAGDSYNEQFF. The CDR3 DNA is TGTGCCAGCAGGTATAGGGGACTAGCGGGAGATTCCTACAATGAGCAGTTCTTC.